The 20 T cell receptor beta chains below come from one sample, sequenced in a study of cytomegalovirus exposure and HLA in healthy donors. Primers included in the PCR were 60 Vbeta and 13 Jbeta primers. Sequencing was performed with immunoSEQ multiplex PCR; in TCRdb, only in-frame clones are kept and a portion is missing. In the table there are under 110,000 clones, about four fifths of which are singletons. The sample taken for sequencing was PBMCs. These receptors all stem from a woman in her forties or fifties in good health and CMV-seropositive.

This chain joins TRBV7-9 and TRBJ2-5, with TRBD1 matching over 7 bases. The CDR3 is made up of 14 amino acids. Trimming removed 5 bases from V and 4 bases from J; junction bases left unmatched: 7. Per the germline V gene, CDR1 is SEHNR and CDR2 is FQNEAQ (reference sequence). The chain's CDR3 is CASSLAGTAETQYF. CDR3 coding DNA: TGTGCCAGCAGCCTCGCCGGGACAGCAGAGACCCAGTACTTC.

The CDR3 loop is CASSFIQGNYGYTF. The CDR3 nucleotides read TGTGCCAGCAGTTTCATACAGGGGAACTATGGCTACACCTTC. The V call is TRBV6-6, the J call TRBJ1-2; 7 bases agree with TRBD1. The CDR3 runs to 14 residues. The germline V gene encodes CDR1 MNHNY and CDR2 SVGAGI (reference sequence). J gave up 2 bases and V 4 bases, and 4 bases lay outside the gene matches.

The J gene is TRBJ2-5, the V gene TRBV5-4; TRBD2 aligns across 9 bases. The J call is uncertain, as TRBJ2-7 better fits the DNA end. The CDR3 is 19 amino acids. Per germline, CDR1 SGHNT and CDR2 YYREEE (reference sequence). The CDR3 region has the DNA TGTGCCAGCAGCCCCGGTGGAGGTGCAGGCGGGGGGGACCCCTACGAGCAGTACTTC. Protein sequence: CASSPGGGAGGGDPYEQYF.

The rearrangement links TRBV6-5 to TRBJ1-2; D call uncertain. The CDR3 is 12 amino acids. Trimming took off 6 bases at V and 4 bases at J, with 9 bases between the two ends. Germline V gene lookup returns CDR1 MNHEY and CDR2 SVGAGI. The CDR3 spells CASRSGVYGYTF. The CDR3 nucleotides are TGTGCCAGCAGATCGGGTGTCTATGGCTACACCTTC.

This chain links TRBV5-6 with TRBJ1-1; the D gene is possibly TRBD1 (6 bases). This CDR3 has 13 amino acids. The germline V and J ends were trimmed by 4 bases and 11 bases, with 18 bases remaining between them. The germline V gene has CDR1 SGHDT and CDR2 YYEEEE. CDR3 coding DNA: TGTGCCAGCAGCAAATCAGGGGTCCCGGCGGCTTTCTTT. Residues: CASSKSGVPAAFF.

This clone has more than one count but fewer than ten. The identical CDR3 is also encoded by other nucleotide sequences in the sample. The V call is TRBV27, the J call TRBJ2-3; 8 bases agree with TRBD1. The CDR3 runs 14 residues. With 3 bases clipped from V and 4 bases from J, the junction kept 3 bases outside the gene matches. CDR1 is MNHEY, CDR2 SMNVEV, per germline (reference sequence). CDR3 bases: TGTGCCAGCAGTTTGGACAGGGTGGCAGATACGCAGTATTTT. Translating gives CASSLDRVADTQYF.

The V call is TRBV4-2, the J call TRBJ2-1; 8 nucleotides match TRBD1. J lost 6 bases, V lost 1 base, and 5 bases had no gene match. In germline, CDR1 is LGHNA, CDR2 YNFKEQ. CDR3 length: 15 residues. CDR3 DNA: TGTGCCAGCAGCCAAGCGGGACAGGCGCCCAATGAGCAGTTCTTC. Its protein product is CASSQAGQAPNEQFF.

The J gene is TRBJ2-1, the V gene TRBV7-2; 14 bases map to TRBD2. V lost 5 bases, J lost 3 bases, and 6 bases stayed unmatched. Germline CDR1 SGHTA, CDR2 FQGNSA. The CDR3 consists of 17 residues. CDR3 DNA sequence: TGTGCCAGCAGCCGGACTAGCGGGGGGCCTAGCTACAATGAGCAGTTCTTC. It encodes CASSRTSGGPSYNEQFF.

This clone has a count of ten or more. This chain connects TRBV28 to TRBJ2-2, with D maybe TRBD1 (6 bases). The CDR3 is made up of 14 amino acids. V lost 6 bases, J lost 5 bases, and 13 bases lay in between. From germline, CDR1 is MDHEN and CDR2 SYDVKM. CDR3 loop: CASRIQGLTGELFF. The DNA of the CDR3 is TGTGCCAGCAGAATACAGGGTTTAACCGGGGAGCTGTTTTTT.

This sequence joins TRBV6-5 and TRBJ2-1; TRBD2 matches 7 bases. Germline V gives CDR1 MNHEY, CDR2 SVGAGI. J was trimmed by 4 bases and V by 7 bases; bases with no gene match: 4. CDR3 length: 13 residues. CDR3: CASKMGGYNEQFF. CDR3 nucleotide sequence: TGTGCCAGCAAGATGGGGGGGTACAATGAGCAGTTCTTC.

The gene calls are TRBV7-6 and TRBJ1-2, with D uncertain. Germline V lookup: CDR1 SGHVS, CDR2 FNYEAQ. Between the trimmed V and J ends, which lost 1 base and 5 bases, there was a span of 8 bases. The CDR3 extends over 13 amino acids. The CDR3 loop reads CASSLEAFYGYTF. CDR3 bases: TGTGCCAGCAGCTTAGAAGCGTTTTATGGCTACACCTTC.

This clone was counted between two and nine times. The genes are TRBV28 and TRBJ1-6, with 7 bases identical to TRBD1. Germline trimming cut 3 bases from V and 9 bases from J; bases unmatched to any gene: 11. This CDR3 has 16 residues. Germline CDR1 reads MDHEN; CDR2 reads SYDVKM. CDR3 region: CASSFGGGGLSSPLHF. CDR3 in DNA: TGTGCCAGCAGTTTCGGAGGAGGGGGCCTGAGTTCACCCCTCCACTTT.

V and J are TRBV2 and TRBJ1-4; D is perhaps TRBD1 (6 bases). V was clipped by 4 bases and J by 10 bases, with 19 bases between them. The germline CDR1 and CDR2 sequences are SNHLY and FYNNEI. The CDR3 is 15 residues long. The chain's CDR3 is CASSASTGDLAKLFF. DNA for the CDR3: TGTGCCAGCAGTGCCTCGACAGGAGATTTAGCAAAACTGTTTTTT.

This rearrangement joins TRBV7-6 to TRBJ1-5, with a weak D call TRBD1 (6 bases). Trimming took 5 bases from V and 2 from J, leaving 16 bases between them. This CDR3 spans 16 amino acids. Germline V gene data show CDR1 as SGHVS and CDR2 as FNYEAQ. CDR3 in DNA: TGTGCCAGCAGCCTAGGGGGGGACGCCCGCAATCAGCCCCAGCATTTT. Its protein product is CASSLGGDARNQPQHF.

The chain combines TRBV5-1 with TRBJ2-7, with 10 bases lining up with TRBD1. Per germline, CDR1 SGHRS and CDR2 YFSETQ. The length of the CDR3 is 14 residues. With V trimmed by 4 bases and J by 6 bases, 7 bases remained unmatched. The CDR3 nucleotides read TGCGCCAGCAGCCCGGGGACAGGGGTCTTCGAGCAGTACTTC. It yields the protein CASSPGTGVFEQYF.

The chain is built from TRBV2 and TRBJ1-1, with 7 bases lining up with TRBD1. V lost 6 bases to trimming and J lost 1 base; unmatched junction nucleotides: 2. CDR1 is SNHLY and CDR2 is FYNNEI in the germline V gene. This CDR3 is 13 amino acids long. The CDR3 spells CASRDRKNTEAFF. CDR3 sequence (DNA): TGTGCCAGCAGGGACAGGAAGAACACTGAAGCTTTCTTT.

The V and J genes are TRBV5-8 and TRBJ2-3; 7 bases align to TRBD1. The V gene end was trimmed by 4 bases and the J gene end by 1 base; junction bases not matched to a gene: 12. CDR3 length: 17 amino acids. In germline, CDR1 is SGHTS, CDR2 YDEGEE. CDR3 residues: CASSLLSGTEGTDTQYF. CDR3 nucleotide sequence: TGTGCCAGCAGCCTTCTATCCGGGACAGAGGGCACAGATACGCAGTATTTT. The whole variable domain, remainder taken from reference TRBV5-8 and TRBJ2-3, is EAGVTQSPTHLIKTRGQQATLRCSPISGHTSVYWYQQALGLGLQFLLWYDEGEERNRGNFPPRFSGRQFPNYSSELNVNALELEDSALYLCASSLLSGTEGTDTQYFGPGTRLTVL.

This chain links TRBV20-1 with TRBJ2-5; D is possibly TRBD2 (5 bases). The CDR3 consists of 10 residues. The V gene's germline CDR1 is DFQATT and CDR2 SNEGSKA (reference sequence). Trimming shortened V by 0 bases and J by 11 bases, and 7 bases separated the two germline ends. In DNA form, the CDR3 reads TGCAGTGCTAGAGAGAGGGAGCAGTACTTC. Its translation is CSAREREQYF.

The CDR3 reads CASRPDRSSYNEQFF. In DNA, the CDR3 is TGTGCCAGTAGACCGGACAGGAGCTCCTACAATGAGCAGTTCTTC. The rearrangement links TRBV19 to TRBJ2-1; 7 bases agree with TRBD1. Trimming removed 6 bases from V and 0 bases from J; junction bases left unmatched: 5. CDR3 size: 15 residues. Germline values: CDR1 LNHDA, CDR2 SQIVND (reference sequence). Variable domain in full (rest from reference TRBV19 and TRBJ2-1): DGGITQSPKYLFRKEGQNVTLSCEQNLNHDAMYWYRQDPGQGLRLIYYSQIVNDFQKGDIAEGYSVSREKKESFPLTVTSAQKNPTAFYLCASRPDRSSYNEQFFGPGTRLTVL.

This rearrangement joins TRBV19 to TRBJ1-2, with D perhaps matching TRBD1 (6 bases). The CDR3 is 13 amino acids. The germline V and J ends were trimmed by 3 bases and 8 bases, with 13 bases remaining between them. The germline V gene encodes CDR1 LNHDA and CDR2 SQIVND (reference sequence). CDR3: CASSIPGARGYTF. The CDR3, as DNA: TGTGCCAGTAGTATCCCAGGGGCTAGGGGCTACACCTTC. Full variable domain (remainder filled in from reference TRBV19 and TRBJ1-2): DGGITQSPKYLFRKEGQNVTLSCEQNLNHDAMYWYRQDPGQGLRLIYYSQIVNDFQKGDIAEGYSVSREKKESFPLTVTSAQKNPTAFYLCASSIPGARGYTFGSGTRLTVV.